This T cell receptor beta chain was profiled in a study of CD8+CD57+ T cells in acquired aplastic anemia (dated by TCRdb to the late 2010s). Context from the whole study: DNA extracted from sorted CD4+ and CD8+ cells had a mean of approximately 3.5 ug, with a range of roughly 0.17 to 27.4 ug. CD8+CD57+ expansion was defined as frequency above the mean frequency observed in healthy subjects.

Patients chosen for sequencing had shown expansion of CD8+CD57+ cells by flow cytometry. Severe acquired aplastic anemia was diagnosed in all patients according to International Study of Aplastic Anemia and Agranulocytosis and Camitta criteria. No patient had received any therapy when blood was sampled. In the study, sorted CD4+ and CD8+ blood T cells from patients with severe aplastic anemia and from healthy subjects underwent deep sequencing of TCR repertoires. Patients were enrolled under clinicaltrials.gov protocols 00001620, 01623167, 00001397, 00071045, 00081523 and 00961064 in the USA. Ficoll-Paque density gradient centrifugation was used to isolate peripheral blood mononuclear cells. Before DNA extraction, CD4+ and CD8+ T cells were sorted with FACS or magnetic beads. The CDR3 has 14 amino acids, counting the end cysteine and phenylalanine. The only DNA kept is the CDR3, 42 bases in frame from the first base. The germline V gene yields SGHTA for CDR1 and FQGTGA for CDR2. Trimming at the junction amounts to 4 bases on V and 4 bases on J, and the germline ends lie 12 bases apart.

Study-wide findings and limitations: Over 25 CD8+ CDR3 sequences were found in both patients and controls but appeared to be highly expressed in patients and within the immunodominant clones of the patients. Between patients and healthy controls, no significant difference in CD8+ Simpson's diversity was found (P=0.060).

Based on its abundance in the sample, this clonotype is medium-sized (0.01 to 0.1%). The antigen it binds to is not known. The input lacks base qualities; no much larger clone sits a single base away. TCR beta VDJ combination and CDR3 sequence profiling used genomic DNA as the template. An Illumina HiSeq 2000 was the platform used for TCR repertoire sequencing. Per the source publication's procedure: TRBV/TRBJ rearrangement plots, CDR3 size and DJ length profiles, and Simpson's diversity index were used to assess repertoires. Whichever DNA sequence was most abundant in the deep sequencing data was defined as the immunodominant clone. CDR3 amino acid sequences were screened for sharing across subjects and compared with published repertoires and the VDJdb database. Using fastp trimming at Q25 and MiXCR clonotype assembly, TCRdb reanalyzed the public sequencing data and kept in-frame beta chains. For every CDR3 protein sequence, its rows merge into one entry that carries the most common genes and DNA. The V and J calls were not made by the authors but by TCRdb's processing. Recorded for this sample are about 120,000 distinct CDR3 sequences; approximately 50% of them occurred a single time. In total, the top ten clones hold 25% to 30% of the sample.

The rearranged chain carries TRBV7-3 and TRBJ2-3; a tentative D match to TRBD1 spans 5 bases. The sequenced sample consisted of sorted CD4+, CD8+, or CD8+CD57+ T cells (not recorded which) from PBMCs. The TCR originated in a human donor with aplastic anemia. For the CDR3, the sequence is CASSSQGNADTQYF. The nucleotide sequence is given as TGTGCCAGCAGCTCCCAGGGTAACGCAGATACGCAGTATTTT. This CDR3, with the reference TRBV7-3 and TRBJ2-3 proteins standing in past its ends, gives the full variable domain GAGVSQTPSNKVTEKGKYVELRCDPISGHTALYWYRQSLGQGPEFLIYFQGTGAADDSGLPNDRFFAVRPEGSVSTLKIQRTERGDSAVYLCASSSQGNADTQYFGPGTRLTVL.